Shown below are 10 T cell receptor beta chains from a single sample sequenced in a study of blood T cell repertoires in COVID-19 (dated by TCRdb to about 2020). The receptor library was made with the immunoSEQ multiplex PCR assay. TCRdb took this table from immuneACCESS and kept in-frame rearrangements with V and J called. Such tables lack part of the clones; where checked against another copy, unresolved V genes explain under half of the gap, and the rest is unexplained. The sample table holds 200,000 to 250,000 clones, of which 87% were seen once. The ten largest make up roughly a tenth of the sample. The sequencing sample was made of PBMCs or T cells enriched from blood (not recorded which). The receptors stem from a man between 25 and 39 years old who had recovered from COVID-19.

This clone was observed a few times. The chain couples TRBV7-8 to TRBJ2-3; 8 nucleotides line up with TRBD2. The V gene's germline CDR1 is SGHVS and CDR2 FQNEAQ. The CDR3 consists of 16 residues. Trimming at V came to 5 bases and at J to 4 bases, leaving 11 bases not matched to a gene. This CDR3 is CASSRARGGLADTQYF. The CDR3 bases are TGTGCCAGCAGCCGAGCCCGGGGGGGATTAGCAGATACGCAGTATTTT.

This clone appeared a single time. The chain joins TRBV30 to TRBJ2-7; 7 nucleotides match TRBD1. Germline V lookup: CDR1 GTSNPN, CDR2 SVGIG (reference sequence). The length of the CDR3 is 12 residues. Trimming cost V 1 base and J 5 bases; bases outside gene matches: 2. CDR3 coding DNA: TGTGCCTGGAGTGCGACAGGGAACGAGCAGTACTTC. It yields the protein CAWSATGNEQYF. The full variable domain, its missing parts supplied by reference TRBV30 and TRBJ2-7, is SQTIHQWPATLVQPVGSPLSLECTVEGTSNPNLYWYRQAAGRGLQLLFYSVGIGQISSEVPQNLSASRPQDRQFILSSKKLLLSDSGFYLCAWSATGNEQYFGPGTRLTVT.

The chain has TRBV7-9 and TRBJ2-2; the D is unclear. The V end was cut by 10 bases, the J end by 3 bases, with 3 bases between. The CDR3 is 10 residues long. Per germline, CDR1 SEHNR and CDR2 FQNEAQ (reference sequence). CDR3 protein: CATDTGELFF. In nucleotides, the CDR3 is TGTGCCACCGACACCGGGGAGCTGTTTTTT.

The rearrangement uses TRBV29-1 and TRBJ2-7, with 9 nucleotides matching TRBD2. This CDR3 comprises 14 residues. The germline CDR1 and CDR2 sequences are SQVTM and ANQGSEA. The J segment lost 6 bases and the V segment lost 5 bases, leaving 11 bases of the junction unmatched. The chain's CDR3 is CSVLPGLASVEQYF. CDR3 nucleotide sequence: TGCAGCGTTTTACCGGGACTAGCATCGGTCGAGCAGTACTTC.

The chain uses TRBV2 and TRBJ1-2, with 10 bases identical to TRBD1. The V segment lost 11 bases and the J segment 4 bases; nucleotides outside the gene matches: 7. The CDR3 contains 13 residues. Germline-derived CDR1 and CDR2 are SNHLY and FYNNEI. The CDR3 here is CAGRQGAGYGYTF. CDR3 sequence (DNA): TGTGCCGGAAGACAGGGGGCTGGCTATGGCTACACCTTC.

The CDR3 protein is CASSLNGQVVSYEQYF. The CDR3 coding sequence is TGTGCCAGCAGCCTAAACGGACAGGTAGTCTCCTACGAGCAGTACTTC. The genes are TRBV7-6 and TRBJ2-7, with 7 positions matching TRBD1. V lost 5 bases to trimming and J lost 0 bases; unmatched junction nucleotides: 10. CDR1 and CDR2 (germline): SGHVS, FNYEAQ. This CDR3 is 16 amino acids long.

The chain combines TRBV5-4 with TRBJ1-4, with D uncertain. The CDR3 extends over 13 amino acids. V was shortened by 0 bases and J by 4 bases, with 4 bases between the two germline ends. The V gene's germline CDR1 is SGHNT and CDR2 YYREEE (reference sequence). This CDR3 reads CASSLDGNEKLFF. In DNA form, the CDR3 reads TGTGCCAGCAGCTTGGACGGTAATGAAAAACTGTTTTTT.

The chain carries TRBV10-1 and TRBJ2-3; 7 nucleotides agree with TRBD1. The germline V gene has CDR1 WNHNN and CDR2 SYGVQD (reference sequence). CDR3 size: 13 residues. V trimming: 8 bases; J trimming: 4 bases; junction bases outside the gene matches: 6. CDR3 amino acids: CASGDSGADTQYF. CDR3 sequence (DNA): TGCGCCAGCGGGGACAGTGGCGCAGATACGCAGTATTTT.

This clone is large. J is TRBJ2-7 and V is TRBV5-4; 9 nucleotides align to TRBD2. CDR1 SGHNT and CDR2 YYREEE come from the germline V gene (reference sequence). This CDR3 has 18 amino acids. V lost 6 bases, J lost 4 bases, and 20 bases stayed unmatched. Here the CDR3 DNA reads TGTGCCAGCACAACCAGTGGAACTAGCGGGTCCTATGGGTACGAGCAGTACTTC. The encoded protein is CASTTSGTSGSYGYEQYF.

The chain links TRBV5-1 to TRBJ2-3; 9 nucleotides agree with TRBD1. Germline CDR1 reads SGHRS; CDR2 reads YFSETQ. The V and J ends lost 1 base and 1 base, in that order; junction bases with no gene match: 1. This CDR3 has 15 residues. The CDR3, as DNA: TGCGCCAGCAGCTTGAGGACAGGGGGCACAGATACGCAGTATTTT. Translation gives CASSLRTGGTDTQYF.